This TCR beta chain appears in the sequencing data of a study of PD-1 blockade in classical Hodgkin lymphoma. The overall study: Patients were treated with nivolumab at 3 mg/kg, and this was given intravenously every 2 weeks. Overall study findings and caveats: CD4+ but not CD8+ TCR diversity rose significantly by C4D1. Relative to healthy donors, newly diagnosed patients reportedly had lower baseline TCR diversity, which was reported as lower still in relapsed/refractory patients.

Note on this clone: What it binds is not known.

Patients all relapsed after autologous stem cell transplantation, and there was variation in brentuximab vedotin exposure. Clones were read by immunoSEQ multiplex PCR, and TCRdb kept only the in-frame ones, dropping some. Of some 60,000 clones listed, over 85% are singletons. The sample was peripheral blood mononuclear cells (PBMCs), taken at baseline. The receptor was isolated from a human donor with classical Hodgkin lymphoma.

The CDR3 bases are TGTGCCAGTAGCGAAAGTAGCGGGGGGCCCCAAAGCACAGATACGCAGTATTTT. Its protein is CASSESSGGPQSTDTQYF. The gene calls are TRBV19 and TRBJ2-3, with 10 bases identical to TRBD2. The CDR3 contains 18 residues. J lost 0 bases, V lost 6 bases, and 12 bases had no gene match. Germline values: CDR1 LNHDA, CDR2 SQIVND (reference sequence). The variable domain in full, completed from reference TRBV19 and TRBJ2-3, reads DGGITQSPKYLFRKEGQNVTLSCEQNLNHDAMYWYRQDPGQGLRLIYYSQIVNDFQKGDIAEGYSVSREKKESFPLTVTSAQKNPTAFYLCASSESSGGPQSTDTQYFGPGTRLTVL.